These 18 T cell receptor beta chains came from one sample sequenced in a study of blood T cell repertoires in COVID-19. TCRdb's copy holds only in-frame clones and misses some; the assay was immunoSEQ multiplex PCR. The data show around 95,000 clones, with about 88% seen just once and about 6.9% held by the top ten. Material for sequencing was peripheral blood. Source of these receptors: a man aged 25 to 45 in a cohort sampled during active COVID-19.

The J gene is TRBJ2-3, the V gene TRBV19; tentatively, D is TRBD1 (5 bases). Per the germline V gene, CDR1 is LNHDA and CDR2 is SQIVND (reference sequence). Trimming stripped 3 bases from V and 1 base from J, with 11 bases between. There are 15 residues in the CDR3. CDR3 nucleotide sequence: TGTGCCAGTAGTATGCTGGGGCTGCGCACAGATACGCAGTATTTT. Its protein product is CASSMLGLRTDTQYF.

The gene calls are TRBV7-9 and TRBJ1-1; possibly TRBD1 for D (6 bases). V was trimmed by 7 bases and J by 4 bases, leaving 13 bases between them. Germline V gene data show CDR1 as SEHNR and CDR2 as FQNEAQ (reference sequence). CDR3 length: 13 amino acids. As DNA, the CDR3 is TGTGCCAGCACCCTGACAGGAGGCACTGAAGCTTTCTTT. Translation: CASTLTGGTEAFF.

This sequence joins TRBV19 and TRBJ1-1, with TRBD1 matching 7 bases. CDR1 and CDR2 from the germline V gene are LNHDA and SQIVND (reference sequence). V shed 6 bases, J shed 1 base, and the junction held 8 bases outside the gene matches. The CDR3 has 15 amino acids. The CDR3 DNA reads TGTGCCAGTAGGGTAAGATGGACAGGGAACACTGAAGCTTTCTTT. Translating it yields CASRVRWTGNTEAFF.

CDR3 amino acids: CASSLLGQGSEQYF. The CDR3 coding sequence is TGTGCCAGCAGCCTCCTAGGACAGGGTTCCGAGCAGTACTTC. The chain links TRBV14 to TRBJ2-7; 8 positions match TRBD1. Germline V gene sequence: CDR1 SGHDN, CDR2 FVKESK. This CDR3 is built from 14 residues. The junction had 8 bases not matched to a gene; V was cut back by 4 bases and J by 6 bases.

The chain carries TRBV7-9 and TRBJ1-1; 10 bases line up with TRBD1. The length of the CDR3 is 14 residues. Germline V lookup: CDR1 SEHNR, CDR2 FQNEAQ (reference sequence). V was pared by 4 bases and J by 3 bases, with 2 bases of the junction left unmatched. CDR3 bases: TGTGCCAGCAGCTCCGGACAGGGGGACACTGAAGCTTTCTTT. Amino acids: CASSSGQGDTEAFF.

The chain's CDR3 is CASRPRTGGFLELLNYGYTF. The CDR3 region has the DNA TGTGCAAGTCGCCCCAGAACAGGGGGCTTTTTGGAGCTACTTAACTATGGCTACACCTTC. The chain joins TRBV12-2 to TRBJ1-2; the table's D call, TRBD1, has no DNA check behind it. TRBV12-2 is a pseudogene. CDR3 length equals 20 residues.

The chain joins TRBV2 to TRBJ1-2; 7 bases align to TRBD1. Germline V gene lookup returns CDR1 SNHLY and CDR2 FYNNEI. Trimming removed 2 bases from V and 8 bases from J; junction bases left unmatched: 8. CDR3 length equals 14 residues. CDR3 coding DNA: TGTGCCAGCAGTGAATACCGACAGGGTATGGGCTACACCTTC. Its protein product is CASSEYRQGMGYTF.

The chain joins TRBV6-5 to TRBJ2-7; possible D gene TRBD1, 5 bases. The CDR3 is 13 residues long. The V and J ends lost 7 bases and 1 base respectively, with 11 bases between them. Germline V gene lookup returns CDR1 MNHEY and CDR2 SVGAGI. CDR3 residues: CASTSGQSYEQYF. CDR3 DNA sequence: TGTGCCAGCACGTCAGGGCAATCCTACGAGCAGTACTTC.

The chain combines TRBV2 with TRBJ1-2; perhaps TRBD1 as D (6 bases). Germline V gene lookup returns CDR1 SNHLY and CDR2 FYNNEI. The V end lost 6 bases, the J end lost 2 bases, and 10 bases lay between the germline ends. This CDR3 is 13 amino acids long. In DNA form, the CDR3 reads TGTGCCAGCAGGGGGGGGGCGAACTATGGCTACACCTTC. This sequence encodes CASRGGANYGYTF.

The chain couples TRBV18 to TRBJ2-6; weak D call: TRBD1 (5 bases). In germline, CDR1 is KGHSH, CDR2 LQKENI. V dropped 3 bases and J dropped 1 base, with 7 bases sitting between them. This CDR3 is 15 amino acids long. CDR3 coding DNA: TGTGCCAGCTCACCCAGGGTGTCTGGGGCCAACGTCCTGACTTTC. It yields the protein CASSPRVSGANVLTF.

This chain uses TRBV24-1 with TRBJ2-1; 7 bases are a match to TRBD1. The V segment lost 3 bases and the J segment 5 bases; nucleotides outside the gene matches: 12. Germline CDR1 reads KGHDR; CDR2 reads SFDVKD. This CDR3 has 17 amino acids. CDR3 sequence (DNA): TGTGCCACCAGTGATCCCCGGACAGGTTTAAGGGACAATGAGCAGTTCTTC. Protein: CATSDPRTGLRDNEQFF.

This clone turned up a few times. V usage is TRBV4-3 and J usage is TRBJ2-7; D might be TRBD1 (6 bases). Germline V gene lookup returns CDR1 LGHNA and CDR2 YSLEER. The V end lost 2 bases, the J end lost 6 bases, and 11 bases lay between the germline ends. The CDR3 covers 13 residues. The DNA of the CDR3 is TGCGCCAGCAGCCAAAATCTCAGGGGCGAGCAGTACTTC. This sequence encodes CASSQNLRGEQYF.

This chain connects TRBV2 to TRBJ1-6, with no clear D. There are 15 residues in the CDR3. V was pared by 6 bases and J by 6 bases, with 15 bases between. From germline, CDR1 is SNHLY and CDR2 FYNNEI. The CDR3: CASSPRLDFNSPLHF. The CDR3 nucleotides are TGTGCCAGCAGCCCAAGATTAGACTTTAATTCACCCCTCCACTTT.

This clone occurred once. The V and J genes are TRBV9 and TRBJ2-1; possibly TRBD1 for D (6 bases). CDR3 length equals 14 residues. Trimming shortened V by 0 bases and J by 4 bases, and 8 bases separated the two germline ends. CDR1 SGDLS and CDR2 YYNGEE come from the germline V gene. The CDR3 spells CASSVGRGYNEQFF. Written as DNA, the CDR3 is TGTGCCAGCAGCGTAGGCAGGGGATACAATGAGCAGTTCTTC.

The chain joins TRBV12-3 or TRBV12-4 to TRBJ1-4; D remains ambiguous. The V end lost 3 bases, the J end lost 8 bases, and 10 bases lay between the germline ends. CDR3 length: 13 amino acids. The CDR3, as DNA: TGTGCCAGCAGTTTGAGCGGGGTGGAAAAACTGTTTTTT. Its translation: CASSLSGVEKLFF.

In its sample, this clone was seen once. The chain recombines TRBV7-9 with TRBJ1-2; a possible D gene is TRBD1 (6 bases). CDR1 is SEHNR and CDR2 is FQNEAQ in the germline V gene (reference sequence). V shed 5 bases and J shed 7 bases, with 14 bases lying between them. The length of the CDR3 is 13 residues. The CDR3 here is CASSAGDHGGYTF. In DNA form, the CDR3 reads TGTGCCAGCAGCGCAGGGGATCACGGTGGCTACACCTTC.

This chain connects TRBV29-1 to TRBJ2-2; D uncertain. The CDR3 is made up of 14 amino acids. Germline CDR1 is SQVTM and CDR2 is ANQGSEA. Trimming pared 5 bases from V and 1 base from J, leaving 11 bases between. In DNA form, the CDR3 reads TGCAGCGTTTCTGTGCAGCGGAACACCGGGGAGCTGTTTTTT. This translates into CSVSVQRNTGELFF.

The chain employs TRBV23-1 and TRBJ1-5, with D tentatively TRBD1 (6 bases). TRBV23-1 is an open reading frame, and its role is uncertain. The CDR3 extends over 16 amino acids. Trimming left V 0 bases short and J 0 bases short, with 9 bases between. This CDR3 is CASSQSGGRSNQPQHF. The CDR3 bases are TGCGCCAGCAGTCAATCTGGGGGCCGTAGCAATCAGCCCCAGCATTTT.